This T cell receptor beta chain was found in a study of blood T cell repertoires in COVID-19. In germline, CDR1 is SGHNT, CDR2 YYREEE (reference sequence). The CDR3 covers 14 residues. Trimming took 6 bases from V and 10 from J; bases not matched to a gene: 14. Clones were read by immunoSEQ multiplex PCR, and TCRdb kept only the in-frame ones, dropping some. The profile shows 390,000 or so clones, around 87% of them singletons. The material sequenced was peripheral blood. This receptor was obtained from a woman in her twenties or thirties with COVID-19, enrolled during active disease. The chain uses TRBV5-4 and TRBJ2-7, with 9 nucleotides matching TRBD2. CDR3 in amino acids: CASTSGVAGVVQYF. Here the CDR3 DNA reads TGTGCCAGCACTTCAGGGGTAGCGGGAGTGGTTCAGTACTTC.